This TCR beta chain was profiled in a study of persistence of HIV-infected CD4 T cells. Study at large: Donors were ART-treated; their CMV- and Gag-responding CD4+ T cells were isolated.

Cells were stimulated with overlapping HIV-1 Gag 15-mer peptides. Memory cells lacking CD40L and CD69 with high CD45RO were sorted. Adults with HIV-1 started suppressive ART while chronically infected. The immunoSEQ assay was version 4, run in survey mode. Genomic DNA was diluted to 9 to 10 ng/uL, up to about 1 ug per sample. Profiling relied on immunoSEQ multiplex PCR, and the TCRdb table lists in-frame clones only, not all of them. The sample has around 42,000 clones; around 82% are singletons. Notes on this clone: Its antigen is still unknown.

Germline V gene sequence: CDR1 LGHDT, CDR2 YNNKEL (reference sequence). Trimming left V 0 bases short and J 9 bases short, with 9 bases between. The length of the CDR3 is 13 residues. This chain uses TRBV3-1 (or the pseudogene TRBV3-2) with TRBJ2-1; D is ambiguous. The specimen was CD4+ T cells sorted from PBMCs after approximately 18-hour stimulation, collected from a patient who received antiretroviral therapy. This clonotype was sampled from an adult man with HIV who was CMV-seropositive. The CDR3 loop reads CASSQDFIGEQFF. CDR3 DNA sequence: TGTGCCAGCAGCCAAGATTTCATCGGTGAGCAGTTCTTC.